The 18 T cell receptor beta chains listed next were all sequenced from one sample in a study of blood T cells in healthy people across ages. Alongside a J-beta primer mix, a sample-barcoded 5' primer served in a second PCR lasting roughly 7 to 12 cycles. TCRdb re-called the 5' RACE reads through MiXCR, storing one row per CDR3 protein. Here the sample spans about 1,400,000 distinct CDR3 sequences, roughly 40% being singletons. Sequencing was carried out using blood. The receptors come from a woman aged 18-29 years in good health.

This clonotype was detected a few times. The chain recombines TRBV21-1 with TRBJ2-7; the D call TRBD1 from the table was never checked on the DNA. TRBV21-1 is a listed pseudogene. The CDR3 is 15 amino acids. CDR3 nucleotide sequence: TGTGCCAGCTCTTTAATCGGGACAGGTTCCTACGAGCAGTACTTC. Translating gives CASSLIGTGSYEQYF.

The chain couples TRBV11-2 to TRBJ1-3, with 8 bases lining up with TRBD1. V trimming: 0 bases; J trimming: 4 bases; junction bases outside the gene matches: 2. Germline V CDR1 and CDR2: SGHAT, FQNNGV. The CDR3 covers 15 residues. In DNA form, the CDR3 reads TGTGCCAGCAGCTTAGATCGGACAGGGGGAAACACCATATATTTT. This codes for CASSLDRTGGNTIYF.

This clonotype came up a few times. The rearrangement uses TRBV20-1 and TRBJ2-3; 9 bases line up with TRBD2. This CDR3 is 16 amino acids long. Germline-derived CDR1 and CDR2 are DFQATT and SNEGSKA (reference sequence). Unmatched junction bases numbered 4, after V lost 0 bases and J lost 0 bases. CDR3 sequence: CSARDLTSGSTDTQYF. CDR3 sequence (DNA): TGCAGTGCTAGAGATCTAACTAGCGGGAGCACAGATACGCAGTATTTT.

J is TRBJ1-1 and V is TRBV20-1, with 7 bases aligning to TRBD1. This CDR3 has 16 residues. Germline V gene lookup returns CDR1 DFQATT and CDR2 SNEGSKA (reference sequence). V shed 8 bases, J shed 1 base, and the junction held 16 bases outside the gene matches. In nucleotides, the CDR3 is TGCAGTTCCAGGGGGGGCAGCGGTAAGGGGAACACTGAAGCTTTCTTT. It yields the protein CSSRGGSGKGNTEAFF.

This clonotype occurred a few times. The CDR3 sequence is CASSGPGLSTDTQYF. In nucleotides, the CDR3 is TGTGCCAGCAGCGGGCCGGGACTGAGCACAGATACGCAGTATTTT. The chain combines TRBV3-1 with TRBJ2-3, with a weak D call TRBD2 (6 bases). The CDR3 runs 15 residues. The V end was cut by 5 bases, the J end by 0 bases, with 12 bases between. From germline, CDR1 is LGHDT and CDR2 YNNKEL (reference sequence).

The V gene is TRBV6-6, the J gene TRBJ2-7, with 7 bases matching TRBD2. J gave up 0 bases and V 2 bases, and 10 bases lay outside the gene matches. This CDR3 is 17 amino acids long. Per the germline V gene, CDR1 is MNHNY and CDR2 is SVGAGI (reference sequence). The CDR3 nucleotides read TGTGCCAGCAGTTACAGAAGCCAGCGGGGCCTCTCCTACGAGCAGTACTTC. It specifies CASSYRSQRGLSYEQYF.

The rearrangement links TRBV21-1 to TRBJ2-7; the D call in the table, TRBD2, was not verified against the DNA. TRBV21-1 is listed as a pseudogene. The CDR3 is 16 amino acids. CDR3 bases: TGTGCCAGCAGCAAAGTCCAGCTAGCGGGATCCTACGAGCAGTACTTC. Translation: CASSKVQLAGSYEQYF.

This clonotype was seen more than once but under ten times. DNA of the CDR3: TGCGCCAGCAGCTTGGTTACGGGGGTGGCGAATGAAGCTTTCTTT. Its protein is CASSLVTGVANEAFF. The chain is built from TRBV5-1 and TRBJ1-1; possible D gene TRBD1, 5 bases. Germline V gene sequence: CDR1 SGHRS, CDR2 YFSETQ. Trimming left V 0 bases short and J 7 bases short, with 16 bases between. The CDR3 length is 15 residues.

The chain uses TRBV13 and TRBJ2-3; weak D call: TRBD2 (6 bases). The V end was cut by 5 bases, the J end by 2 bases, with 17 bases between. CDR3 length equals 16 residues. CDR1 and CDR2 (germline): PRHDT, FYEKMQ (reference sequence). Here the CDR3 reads CASSPRSGTPTDTQYF. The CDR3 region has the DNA TGTGCCAGCAGCCCCCGATCCGGGACTCCCACAGATACGCAGTATTTT. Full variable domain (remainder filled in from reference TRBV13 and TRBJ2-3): AAGVIQSPRHLIKEKRETATLKCYPIPRHDTVYWYQQGPGQDPQFLISFYEKMQSDKGSIPDRFSAQQFSDYHSELNMSSLELGDSALYFCASSPRSGTPTDTQYFGPGTRLTVL.

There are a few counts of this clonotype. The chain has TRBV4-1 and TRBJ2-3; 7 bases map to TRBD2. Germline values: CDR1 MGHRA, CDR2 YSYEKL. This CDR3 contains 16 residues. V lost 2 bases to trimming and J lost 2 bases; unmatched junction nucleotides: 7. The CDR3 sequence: CASSQMGGGPTDTQYF. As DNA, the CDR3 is TGCGCCAGCAGCCAAATGGGGGGAGGGCCCACAGATACGCAGTATTTT.

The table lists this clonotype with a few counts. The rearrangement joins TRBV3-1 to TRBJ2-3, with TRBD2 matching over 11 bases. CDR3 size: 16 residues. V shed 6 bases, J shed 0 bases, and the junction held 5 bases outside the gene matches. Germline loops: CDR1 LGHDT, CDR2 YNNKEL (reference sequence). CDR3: CASSHRTSGSTDTQYF. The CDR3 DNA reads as TGTGCCAGCAGTCACAGGACTAGCGGGAGCACAGATACGCAGTATTTT.

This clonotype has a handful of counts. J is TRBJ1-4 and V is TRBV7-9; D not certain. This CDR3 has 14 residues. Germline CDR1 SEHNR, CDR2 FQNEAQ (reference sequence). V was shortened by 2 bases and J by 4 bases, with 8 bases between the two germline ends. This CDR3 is CASSLTTSNEKLFF. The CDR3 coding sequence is TGTGCCAGCAGCTTAACCACGAGTAATGAAAAACTGTTTTTT.

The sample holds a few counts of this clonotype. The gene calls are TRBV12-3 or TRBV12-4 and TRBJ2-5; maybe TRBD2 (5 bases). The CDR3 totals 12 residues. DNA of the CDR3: TGTAGCAGTTTTACGGGGAGAGAGACCCAGTACTTC. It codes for CSSFTGRETQYF.

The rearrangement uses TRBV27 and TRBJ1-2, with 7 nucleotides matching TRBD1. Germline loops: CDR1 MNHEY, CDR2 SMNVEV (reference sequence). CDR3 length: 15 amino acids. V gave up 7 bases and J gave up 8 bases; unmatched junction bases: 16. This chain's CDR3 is CASTSSGHRGDGYTF. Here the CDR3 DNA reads TGTGCCAGCACATCTTCCGGCCACAGGGGTGACGGCTACACCTTC.

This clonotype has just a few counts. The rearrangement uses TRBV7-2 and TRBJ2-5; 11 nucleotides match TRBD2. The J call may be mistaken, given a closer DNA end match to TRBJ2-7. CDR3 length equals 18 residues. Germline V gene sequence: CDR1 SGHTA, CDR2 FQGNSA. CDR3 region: CASSLASSTSGTPYEQYF. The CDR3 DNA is TGTGCCAGCAGCTTAGCTAGTTCGACTAGCGGGACCCCCTACGAGCAGTACTTC.

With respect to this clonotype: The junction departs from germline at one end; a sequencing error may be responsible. The CDR3 protein is CAVSEGQFSTDTQYF. Here the CDR3 DNA reads TGTGCCGTCAGTGAGGGACAGTTTAGCACAGATACGCAGTATTTT. The V and J genes are TRBV10-3 and TRBJ2-3; 7 bases map to TRBD1. CDR3 length equals 15 residues. From germline, CDR1 is ENHRY and CDR2 SYGVKD.

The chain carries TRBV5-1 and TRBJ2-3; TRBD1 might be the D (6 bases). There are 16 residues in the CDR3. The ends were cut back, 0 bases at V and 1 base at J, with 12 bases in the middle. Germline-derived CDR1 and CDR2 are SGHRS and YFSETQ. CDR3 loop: CASSLVADSCTDTQYF. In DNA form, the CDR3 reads TGCGCCAGCAGCTTGGTCGCGGACAGCTGCACAGATACGCAGTATTTT. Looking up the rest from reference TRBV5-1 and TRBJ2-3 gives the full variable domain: KAGVTQTPRYLIKTRGQQVTLSCSPISGHRSVSWYQQTPGQGLQFLFEYFSETQRNKGNFPGRFSGRQFSNSRSEMNVSTLELGDSALYLCASSLVADSCTDTQYFGPGTRLTVL.

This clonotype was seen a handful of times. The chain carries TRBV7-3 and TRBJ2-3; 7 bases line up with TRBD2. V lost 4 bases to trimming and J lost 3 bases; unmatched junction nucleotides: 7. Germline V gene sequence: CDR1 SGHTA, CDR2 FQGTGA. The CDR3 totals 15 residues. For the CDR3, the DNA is TGTGCCAGCAGCTCCACCGGACTAGGGACAGATACGCAGTATTTT. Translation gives CASSSTGLGTDTQYF.